The rows below give T cell receptor beta chains drawn from one sample of a study of T cell responses to AZD1222 COVID-19 vaccine. Sequencing was performed with immunoSEQ multiplex PCR; in TCRdb, only in-frame clones are kept and a portion is missing. The table lists some 150,000 clones, 70% to 90% of them singletons. Sample: peripheral blood, taken on day 0 of MenACWY control vaccination. The receptors stem from an adult in good health. The CDR3 runs from the conserved cysteine through the conserved F or W. D genes are given only for firm matches. Where a row states a size, it is once, few, many or the class of an expanded clone; other rows omit it.

TRBD2,-,TRBV10-3,TRBJ2-2,CAATSGRDGELFF,TGTGCCGCCACTAGCGGGAGGGACGGGGAGCTGTTTTTT
TRBD2,-,TRBV5-5,TRBJ2-5,CASSFGLAGAIGETQYF,TGTGCCAGCAGCTTCGGACTAGCGGGGGCTATAGGGGAGACCCAGTACTTC
TRBD1,-,TRBV3-1/TRBV3-2,TRBJ2-5,CASTLLYRGLETQYF,TGTGCCAGCACCCTCCTCTACAGGGGGCTAGAGACCCAGTACTTC
TRBD1,-,TRBV30,TRBJ1-4,CATNRGGEKLFF,TGTGCTACAAACAGGGGCGGTGAAAAACTGTTTTTT
TRBD2,-,TRBV7-6,TRBJ2-1,CASSSLAGGEQFF,TGTGCCAGCAGCTCCCTAGCGGGGGGTGAGCAGTTCTTC
-,-,TRBV9,TRBJ2-6,CASSVSGANVLTF,TGTGCCAGCAGCGTCTCTGGGGCCAACGTCCTGACTTTC
-,-,TRBV24-1,TRBJ1-2,CATSTGTWAGYTF,TGTGCCACCAGCACCGGGACTTGGGCGGGCTACACCTTC
-,few,TRBV5-4,TRBJ2-7,CASSLPRRDEQYF,TGTGCCAGCAGCTTGCCCAGGAGGGACGAGCAGTACTTC
TRBD2,-,TRBV5-4,TRBJ2-2,CASSLGTSGAAGTGELFF,TGTGCCAGCAGCTTGGGGACTAGCGGGGCCGCGGGCACCGGGGAGCTGTTTTTT
-,-,TRBV6-5,TRBJ1-3,CASTLNSGNTIYF,TGTGCCAGTACCCTCAACTCTGGAAACACCATATATTTT
-,-,TRBV3-1/TRBV3-2,TRBJ2-2,CASSQAAAGELFF,TGTGCCAGCAGCCAAGCCGCCGCCGGGGAGCTGTTTTTT
TRBD2,few,TRBV7-3,TRBJ2-1,CASSSDRVASGRDEQFF,TGTGCCAGCAGCTCCGACAGGGTCGCTAGCGGGAGGGATGAGCAGTTCTTC
-,-,TRBV13,TRBJ2-5,CASSLKETQYF,TGTGCCAGCAGCTTAAAAGAGACCCAGTACTTC
TRBD1,-,TRBV18,TRBJ2-7,CASSPSRDRGHEQYF,TGTGCCAGCTCACCCTCGAGGGACAGGGGCCACGAGCAGTACTTC
-,-,TRBV2,TRBJ1-1,CASRARIMNTEAFF,TGTGCCAGCAGGGCGCGGATCATGAACACTGAAGCTTTCTTT
TRBD1,-,TRBV29-1,TRBJ1-1,CSVEGRTGANTEAFF,TGCAGCGTTGAGGGGAGGACAGGCGCAAACACTGAAGCTTTCTTT
-,-,TRBV27,TRBJ1-1,CASSPQGRGEAFF,TGTGCCAGCAGCCCCCAGGGAAGGGGGGAAGCTTTCTTT
-,-,TRBV7-9,TRBJ1-2,CASSLVLGLGYTF,TGTGCCAGCAGCTTAGTCCTCGGTTTAGGCTACACCTTC
-,-,TRBV7-8,TRBJ2-7,CASSSIGRQASYEQYF,TGTGCCAGCAGCTCGATTGGTCGACAGGCGTCCTACGAGCAGTACTTC
-,once,TRBV7-2,TRBJ1-5,CASSLGFGFGGMPQHF,TGTGCCAGCAGCTTAGGATTCGGGTTTGGGGGTATGCCCCAGCATTTT
-,once,TRBV6-5,TRBJ1-3,CASSLDGNTIYF,TGTGCCAGCAGCCTGGACGGAAACACCATATATTTT
TRBD1,-,TRBV6-5,TRBJ1-5,CASSTGGGQPQHF,TGTGCCAGCAGTACAGGGGGCGGTCAGCCCCAGCATTTT
-,once,TRBV16,TRBJ2-1,CASSLQTNEQFF,TGTGCCAGCAGCTTACAAACGAATGAGCAGTTCTTC
-,-,TRBV28,TRBJ1-1,CASSLRVSSNTEAFF,TGTGCCAGCAGTTTAAGGGTGAGCTCGAACACTGAAGCTTTCTTT
TRBD1,-,TRBV6-5,TRBJ1-1,CASSHKGARSEAFF,TGTGCCAGCAGTCACAAGGGGGCTAGAAGTGAAGCTTTCTTT